This note documents a single T cell receptor beta chain sequence. Antigen unknown. V was cut by 4 bases and J by 7 bases, with 9 bases left in between. The germline CDR1 and CDR2 sequences are SNHLY and FYNNEI. The CDR3 has 12 residues. This entry is derived from a study of shared clonotypes between healthy human individuals. Once extracted for a subset, genomic DNA was divided evenly among several immunoSEQ plates. TCRdb keeps only in-frame clones here, not all; method: immunoSEQ multiplex PCR. The sample has over a million clones, roughly 74% seen once. General study points: Sample collection involved blood only; tissue repertoires are likely different.

This receptor was taken from a young man in good health. Some clones in this sample may be carry-over from other donors' samples. The source material was memory CD4+ T cells from PBMCs. Indicated subset: CD45RA-negative fraction. The V call is TRBV2, the J call TRBJ2-3; tentatively, D is TRBD2 (6 bases). In DNA, the CDR3 is TGTGCCAGCAGTGCAACTAGCTATACGCAGTATTTT. Protein: CASSATSYTQYF.